This T cell receptor (beta chain) was recorded in a study of beta chain features in type 1 diabetes. Study-level findings and limits: In the patient group, naive, central memory and Treg TCRB repertoires seemed more alike than in the healthy donor group. In every one of the four CD4+ subsets, TCRB CDR3s were moderately but significantly shorter in Type 1 diabetes patients. PCR could preferentially amplify shorter templates, alike in patients and controls.

A remark on this clone: The target antigen is unknown.

CDR1 is SGHRS and CDR2 is YFSETQ in the germline V gene. Trimming took off 4 bases at V and 3 bases at J, with 12 bases between the two ends. The CDR3 is 14 amino acids. Sequenced material consisted of expressed TCRB transcripts (all of the isolated RNA was reverse transcribed). For naive, central memory and regulatory T cell samples, reads averaged around 3.6 million. The repertoire was sequenced with immunoSEQ multiplex PCR; TCRdb's copy has only in-frame clones and lacks some. The sample has roughly 500,000 clones, approximately 28% seen once. The material sequenced was naive CD4+ T cells from blood. The genes are TRBV5-1 and TRBJ2-3, with a weak D call TRBD2 (6 bases). The sequence was obtained from a man aged 18 to 29 in good health. In nucleotides, the CDR3 is TGCGCCAGCAGCGGAGGGTATTTAACAGATACGCAGTATTTT. Amino acid sequence: CASSGGYLTDTQYF.